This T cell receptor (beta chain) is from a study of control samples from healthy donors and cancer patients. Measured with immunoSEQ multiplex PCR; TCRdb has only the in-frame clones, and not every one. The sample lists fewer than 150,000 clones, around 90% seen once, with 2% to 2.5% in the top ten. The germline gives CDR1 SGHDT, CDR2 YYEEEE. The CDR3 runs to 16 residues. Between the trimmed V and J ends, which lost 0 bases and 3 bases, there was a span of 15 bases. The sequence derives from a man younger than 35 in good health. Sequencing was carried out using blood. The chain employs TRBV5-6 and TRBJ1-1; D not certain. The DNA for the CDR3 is TGTGCCAGCAGCTTGGCGCCAGGAGGCTCCCACACTGAAGCTTTCTTT. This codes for CASSLAPGGSHTEAFF.